The 31 T cell receptor beta chains listed next were all sequenced from one sample in a study of naive and memory T cell subsets (dated by TCRdb to about 2017). Libraries were constructed by 5' RACE. Sequencing instrument: Illumina MiSeq. Four rounds of PCR, run with the SP2 primer together with nested alpha and beta constant region primers, were used to amplify the ligated cDNA. Through fastp at Q25 and MiXCR, TCRdb rebuilt clones from the public reads, retaining in-frame beta chains. Every distinct CDR3 protein forms one entry, paired with its most common genes and DNA. This sample has over 50,000 distinct CDR3 sequences in its table, and over 6% of those were observed once. The ten largest clonotypes hold 9.8% of the sample. Using 3' ligation of a UMI-containing oligonucleotide to TCR cDNA, the study laid out a robust and sensitive protocol to amplify, sequence and analyze TCRs. These receptors originate from a female donor in good health.

This clonotype was counted a few times. The chain combines TRBV28 with TRBJ2-5, with D possibly TRBD2 on 6 matching bases. Germline assignment: CDR1 MDHEN and CDR2 SYDVKM. The CDR3 runs to 15 residues. V lost 6 bases and J 7 bases, leaving 21 bases between the germline ends. The CDR3 is CASRHRDWSWGTQYF. The CDR3 DNA reads TGTGCCAGCAGACACCGGGACTGGAGTTGGGGGACCCAGTACTTC.

V usage is TRBV7-2 and J usage is TRBJ2-7; D is ambiguous. Trimming stripped 0 bases from V and 7 bases from J, with 7 bases between. Germline V gives CDR1 SGHTA, CDR2 FQGNSA. The CDR3 has 12 amino acids. The CDR3 sequence is CASSLAAREQYF. The CDR3, as DNA: TGTGCCAGCAGCTTAGCCGCAAGGGAGCAGTACTTC.

The table lists this clonotype with many counts. The chain has TRBV4-1 and TRBJ1-6; weak D call: TRBD1 (6 bases). V lost 0 bases and J 6 bases, leaving 12 bases between the germline ends. This CDR3 has 16 amino acids. The germline gives CDR1 MGHRA, CDR2 YSYEKL. The CDR3 protein is CASSQEVTGGNSPLHF. As DNA, the CDR3 is TGCGCCAGCAGCCAAGAGGTGACAGGCGGTAATTCACCCCTCCACTTT.

This rearrangement joins TRBV5-1 to TRBJ2-3, with a possible D match to TRBD2 (7 bases). The V gene's germline CDR1 is SGHRS and CDR2 YFSETQ. The CDR3 covers 17 residues. The germline V and J ends were trimmed by 0 bases and 2 bases, with 16 bases remaining between them. In nucleotides, the CDR3 is TGCGCCAGCAGCTTGGGCTACTCGGGGGGCCCCACAGATACGCAGTATTTT. Encoded protein: CASSLGYSGGPTDTQYF.

This clonotype appeared many times. V gene TRBV29-1 combines with J gene TRBJ2-1; D not resolved. Trimming left V 8 bases short and J 8 bases short, with 19 bases between. The V gene's germline CDR1 is SQVTM and CDR2 ANQGSEA. The CDR3 covers 13 residues. The CDR3 coding sequence is TGCAGCCCTGAAGGCACCGGGCAAGATGAGCAGTTCTTC. Residues: CSPEGTGQDEQFF.

This clonotype was picked up many times. V is TRBV3-1 and J is TRBJ2-2; no clear D. This CDR3 comprises 14 residues. Germline V gene lookup returns CDR1 LGHDT and CDR2 YNNKEL (reference sequence). V shed 4 bases and J shed 4 bases, with 10 bases lying between them. The DNA of the CDR3 is TGTGCCAGCAGCCTTCAAGGATTCACCGGGGAGCTGTTTTTT. Its protein product is CASSLQGFTGELFF.

This clonotype was counted a few times. The chain has TRBV7-2 and TRBJ2-1, with D unresolved. Germline assignment: CDR1 SGHTA and CDR2 FQGNSA. Trimming removed 1 base at V and 4 bases at J, with 17 bases between. The CDR3 length is 17 residues. CDR3 bases: TGTGCCAGCAGCTTAGTAGGCTCCTCGTACCCTTACAATGAGCAGTTCTTC. The encoded protein is CASSLVGSSYPYNEQFF.

This clonotype has at least ten counts. The chain employs TRBV7-2 and TRBJ2-5; 14 bases match TRBD2. The J segment lost 6 bases and the V segment lost 5 bases, leaving 8 bases of the junction unmatched. Per the germline V gene, CDR1 is SGHTA and CDR2 is FQGNSA. The CDR3 has 16 amino acids. In DNA form, the CDR3 reads TGTGCCAGCAGCCGACTAGGGACTAGCGGGGGAAAGACCCAGTACTTC. Protein sequence: CASSRLGTSGGKTQYF.

This clonotype has a count of ten or more. The junction differs from germline at one of its ends, possibly a read error. The chain recombines TRBV6-2 or TRBV6-3 with TRBJ1-6, with 7 positions matching TRBD1. Looked up from germline, CDR1 is MNHEY and CDR2 is SVGEGT. CDR3 length equals 15 residues. The CDR3, as DNA: TGTGCCAGCCGACCCAGAGACAGGGACAATTCACCCCTCCGCTTT. This encodes CASRPRDRDNSPLRF.

This clonotype was found many times. The chain joins TRBV7-9 to TRBJ1-1, with 8 bases that match TRBD1. In germline, CDR1 is SEHNR, CDR2 FQNEAQ (reference sequence). J gave up 6 bases and V 2 bases, and 5 bases lay outside the gene matches. The CDR3 sequence is 14 residues long. The CDR3 DNA sequence: TGTGCCAGCAGCTTACTGCAGGGGGCCTCTGAAGCTTTCTTT. Translation: CASSLLQGASEAFF. The variable domain in full, with the rest retrieved from reference TRBV7-9 and TRBJ1-1, is DTGVSQNPRHKITKRGQNVTFRCDPISEHNRLYWYRQTLGQGPEFLTYFQNEAQLEKSRLLSDRFSAERPKGSFSTLEIQRTEQGDSAMYLCASSLLQGASEAFFGQGTRLTVV.

This clonotype has a handful of counts. This rearrangement joins TRBV11-2 to TRBJ2-3; perhaps D is TRBD1 or TRBD2 (6 bases each). Per the germline V gene, CDR1 is SGHAT and CDR2 is FQNNGV. This CDR3 has 14 residues. V gave up 3 bases and J gave up 1 base, with 8 bases separating them. CDR3 coding DNA: TGTGCCAGCAGCTTTCGGGGGCGCACAGATACGCAGTATTTT. Translation: CASSFRGRTDTQYF.

This clonotype was detected many times. The rearrangement joins TRBV5-1 to TRBJ2-1; D not resolved. This CDR3 has 16 amino acids. V was shortened by 7 bases and J by 0 bases, with 17 bases between the two germline ends. Germline values: CDR1 SGHRS, CDR2 YFSETQ. CDR3 sequence: CASRDSGPSSYNEQFF. In DNA form, the CDR3 reads TGCGCCAGCCGTGATTCGGGTCCGAGCTCCTACAATGAGCAGTTCTTC.

This sequence joins TRBV29-1 and TRBJ2-1, with D hard to call. The CDR3 sequence is 13 residues long. In germline, CDR1 is SQVTM, CDR2 ANQGSEA. V was trimmed by 6 bases and J by 0 bases, leaving 9 bases between them. The CDR3 loop reads CSVSASSYNEQFF. In nucleotides, the CDR3 is TGCAGCGTCAGCGCGAGCTCCTACAATGAGCAGTTCTTC.

This clonotype has ten or more counts. The chain couples TRBV12-3 or TRBV12-4 to TRBJ2-4; D may be TRBD2 (6 bases). Trimming took off 3 bases at V and 6 bases at J, with 15 bases between the two ends. This CDR3 comprises 15 residues. CDR3 sequence reads: CASSFVEGQGNIQYF. The CDR3 DNA reads as TGTGCCAGCAGTTTCGTGGAGGGTCAGGGAAACATTCAGTACTTC.

This clonotype was observed many times. The V and J genes are TRBV6-5 and TRBJ1-1; D is ambiguous. Trimming stripped 5 bases from V and 3 bases from J, with 13 bases between. Per the germline V gene, CDR1 is MNHEY and CDR2 is SVGAGI. This CDR3 has 14 amino acids. The CDR3: CASSPHMGYTEAFF. Written as DNA, the CDR3 is TGTGCCAGCAGTCCCCATATGGGTTACACTGAAGCTTTCTTT.

This clonotype occurred a few times. The chain employs TRBV6-1 and TRBJ1-5, with unresolved D. Trimming pared 5 bases from V and 1 base from J, leaving 9 bases between. CDR1 and CDR2 from the germline V gene are MNHNS and SASEGT. The CDR3 length is 14 residues. CDR3 residues: CASSRGNSNQPQHF. The CDR3, as DNA: TGTGCCAGCAGTCGGGGAAACAGCAATCAGCCCCAGCATTTT.

This clonotype was counted only a few times. The chain couples TRBV12-3 or TRBV12-4 to TRBJ1-2, with a tentative D call TRBD1 (6 bases). The CDR3 consists of 14 residues. The V end was cut by 6 bases, the J end by 7 bases, with 18 bases between. The CDR3 nucleotides read TGTGCCAGCAGCTGGAGAACAGGGAACGGTGGCTACACCTTC. It translates to CASSWRTGNGGYTF.

The sample holds many counts of this clonotype. The genes are TRBV12-3 or TRBV12-4 and TRBJ1-2; D might be TRBD1 (5 bases). Trimming removed 3 bases from V and 7 bases from J, with 12 bases in between. This CDR3 has 13 residues. CDR3 amino acids: CASSFFRQGGYTF. The CDR3 DNA follows: TGTGCCAGCAGTTTCTTCCGTCAGGGTGGCTACACCTTC.

The chain recombines TRBV27 with TRBJ2-6; D is possibly TRBD1 (6 bases). The CDR3 has 16 amino acids. V was trimmed by 6 bases and J by 0 bases, leaving 12 bases between them. Germline-derived CDR1 and CDR2 are MNHEY and SMNVEV (reference sequence). The chain's CDR3 is CASRRNRDSGANVLTF. CDR3 sequence (DNA): TGTGCCAGCAGAAGAAACAGGGACTCTGGGGCCAACGTCCTGACTTTC.

This clonotype was seen many times. The gene calls are TRBV6-2 or TRBV6-3 and TRBJ2-3; the match to TRBD1 covers 7 bases. Germline assignment: CDR1 MNHEY and CDR2 SVGEGT. The CDR3 runs to 19 residues. V trimming: 5 bases; J trimming: 2 bases; junction bases outside the gene matches: 19. The CDR3 loop is CASSLILNRGNGATDTQYF. DNA of the CDR3: TGTGCCAGCAGTCTCATACTTAACAGGGGCAATGGAGCCACAGATACGCAGTATTTT.

In this sample, this clonotype turned up a few times. The chain has TRBV5-1 and TRBJ2-3, with 10 bases identical to TRBD1. This CDR3 comprises 12 residues. From germline, CDR1 is SGHRS and CDR2 YFSETQ. J was trimmed by 14 bases and V by 3 bases; bases with no gene match: 6. This chain's CDR3 is CASSSGTGVGYF. CDR3 DNA: TGCGCCAGCAGCTCGGGGACAGGGGTTGGGTATTTT.

This clonotype was picked up many times. The chain uses TRBV5-6 and TRBJ1-5; TRBD1 agrees at 7 bases. Trimming removed 3 bases from V and 6 bases from J; junction bases left unmatched: 9. Germline V lookup: CDR1 SGHDT, CDR2 YYEEEE. This CDR3 contains 15 residues. The CDR3 nucleotides are TGTGCCAGCAGCTCAAGGGGGCGCAGGGGTCAGCCCCAGCATTTT. It translates to CASSSRGRRGQPQHF.

This clonotype has at least ten counts. This chain connects TRBV4-1 to TRBJ2-3; D may be TRBD1 (6 bases). Germline V lookup: CDR1 MGHRA, CDR2 YSYEKL. CDR3 length equals 14 residues. The V gene lost 2 bases and the J gene lost 6 bases, with 12 bases spanning the gap. The CDR3 coding sequence is TGCGCCAGCAGCCAAAGGGGGTCACGGGATACGCAGTATTTT. It specifies CASSQRGSRDTQYF.

At least ten counts were recorded for this clonotype. Written as DNA, the CDR3 is TGTGCCAGCAGCGTAGAAGGAGCGGGCAGGGGGCGATGGGGCTACACCTTC. It encodes CASSVEGAGRGRWGYTF. This chain joins TRBV9 and TRBJ1-2, with 8 bases aligning to TRBD1. Germline CDR1 is SGDLS and CDR2 is YYNGEE. Trimming took 0 bases from V and 8 from J; bases not matched to a gene: 15. The CDR3 sequence is 17 residues long.

The rearrangement links TRBV12-3 or TRBV12-4 to TRBJ1-6; D remains ambiguous. The V and J ends lost 3 bases and 9 bases respectively, with 12 bases between them. The CDR3 length is 14 residues. In DNA form, the CDR3 reads TGTGCCAGCAGTTTTACCGGAGCGGGTTCACCCCTCCACTTT. Translating gives CASSFTGAGSPLHF.

In its sample, this clonotype was seen many times. The rearrangement links TRBV10-3 to TRBJ2-5; 11 bases align to TRBD2. Per germline, CDR1 ENHRY and CDR2 SYGVKD. This CDR3 has 17 amino acids. V shed 3 bases, J shed 2 bases, and the junction held 8 bases outside the gene matches. DNA for the CDR3: TGTGCCATCAGTGAAGGGAAGACTAGCGGGGCTCAAGAGACCCAGTACTTC. Translated: CAISEGKTSGAQETQYF.

This clonotype appeared many times. V usage is TRBV6-2 or TRBV6-3 and J usage is TRBJ1-3; tentative D call: TRBD1 (5 bases). The CDR3 runs to 17 residues. Between the trimmed V and J ends, which lost 6 bases and 0 bases, there was a span of 18 bases. Germline V gene sequence: CDR1 MNHEY, CDR2 SVGEGT. The CDR3 nucleotides read TGTGCCAGCAGCATTGACCGGGACCGAATCTCTGGAAACACCATATATTTT. It is translated as CASSIDRDRISGNTIYF.

This chain uses TRBV6-5 with TRBJ1-2, with TRBD1 as a possible D gene (6 bases). V was trimmed by 8 bases and J by 4 bases, leaving 14 bases between them. Germline V gives CDR1 MNHEY, CDR2 SVGAGI. This CDR3 contains 13 residues. The CDR3 nucleotides read TGTGCCAGCGGGGGGTACAGGGCCTATGGCTACACCTTC. Its protein is CASGGYRAYGYTF.

This clonotype has ten or more counts. This rearrangement joins TRBV7-9 to TRBJ1-5, with TRBD1 identical over 9 bases. The CDR3 is made up of 16 amino acids. Unmatched junction bases numbered 5, after V lost 4 bases and J lost 1 base. The germline V gene has CDR1 SEHNR and CDR2 FQNEAQ (reference sequence). CDR3 protein: CASSWGQGDSNQPQHF. CDR3 DNA sequence: TGTGCCAGCAGCTGGGGACAGGGCGACAGCAATCAGCCCCAGCATTTT.

This sequence joins TRBV11-2 and TRBJ1-1, with D possibly matching TRBD1 (5 bases). Trimming pared 3 bases from V and 3 bases from J, leaving 11 bases between. CDR3 length equals 14 residues. CDR1 and CDR2 (germline): SGHAT, FQNNGV. CDR3 coding DNA: TGTGCCAGCAGCTTTGGCAGGGAGGACACTGAAGCTTTCTTT. Its translation is CASSFGREDTEAFF.

Ten or more counts support this clonotype. The chain is built from TRBV18 and TRBJ2-7; 7 bases align to TRBD1. This CDR3 contains 13 residues. In germline, CDR1 is KGHSH, CDR2 LQKENI. V lost 3 bases, J lost 2 bases, and 1 base stayed unmatched. DNA of the CDR3: TGTGCCAGCTCACCGACAGGGACCTACGAGCAGTACTTC. Residues: CASSPTGTYEQYF.